The 13 T cell receptor beta chains reported below all come from one sample, sequenced in a study of shared clonotypes between healthy human individuals. Data came from immunoSEQ multiplex PCR; TCRdb stores just in-frame clones and leaves some out. The sample consists of 2,500,000 or so clones, 93% of them appearing once. The sequencing input was naive CD4+ T cells from PBMCs. Subset given: CD45RA+ positively selected. These receptors were obtained from a man between 18 and 29 years old in good health. Some clones in this sample may be carry-over from other donors' samples.

This chain joins TRBV7-6 and TRBJ2-7, with D tentatively TRBD1 (6 bases). V lost 0 bases, J lost 0 bases, and 15 bases lay in between. Looked up from germline, CDR1 is SGHVS and CDR2 is FNYEAQ. This CDR3 is built from 17 residues. This chain's CDR3 is CASSLAQGQGGSYEQYF. CDR3 nucleotide sequence: TGTGCCAGCAGCTTAGCCCAGGGGCAGGGTGGCTCCTACGAGCAGTACTTC.

The chain links TRBV28 to TRBJ1-2; D unresolved. From germline, CDR1 is MDHEN and CDR2 SYDVKM. Trimming removed 6 bases from V and 4 bases from J, with 12 bases in between. CDR3 size: 13 residues. The DNA for the CDR3 is TGTGCCAGCAGGGCTTCGCCACTCTATGGCTACACCTTC. It encodes CASRASPLYGYTF.

This sequence joins TRBV2 and TRBJ2-5, with 8 bases lining up with TRBD2. The J call could be wrong; TRBJ2-7 is a better fit for the DNA end. Germline lookup yields CDR1 SNHLY and CDR2 FYNNEI. The CDR3 is made up of 13 amino acids. DNA of the CDR3: TGTGCCAGCAGTAGCGGGAGAGGGTACGAGCAGTACTTC. This gives the protein CASSSGRGYEQYF.

The V gene is TRBV7-3, the J gene TRBJ2-3, with D unclear. Per the germline V gene, CDR1 is SGHTA and CDR2 is FQGTGA. Trimming shortened V by 5 bases and J by 6 bases, and 12 bases separated the two germline ends. The length of the CDR3 is 13 residues. The CDR3 sequence is CASSLDGEDTQYF. The CDR3 nucleotides read TGTGCCAGCAGCCTGGACGGTGAGGATACGCAGTATTTT.

The chain joins TRBV18 to TRBJ2-6; D perhaps matches TRBD1 (5 bases). CDR3 length: 18 residues. Trimming took 1 base from V and 0 from J, leaving 13 bases between them. Germline CDR1 and CDR2: KGHSH and LQKENI. The CDR3 DNA sequence: TGTGCCAGCTCACCACGGCAGGGCCCACCCTCTGGGGCCAACGTCCTGACTTTC. It translates to CASSPRQGPPSGANVLTF.

The chain is built from TRBV6-5 and TRBJ1-4; D may be TRBD1 (6 bases). With 5 bases removed from V and 8 bases from J, the gap between germline ends came to 15 bases. Germline lookup yields CDR1 MNHEY and CDR2 SVGAGI. The CDR3 spans 14 residues. As DNA, the CDR3 is TGTGCCAGCAGTGATGGGGGCGTCGGGGAAAAACTGTTTTTT. The encoded protein is CASSDGGVGEKLFF.

The V gene is TRBV29-1, the J gene TRBJ2-5, with 10 bases lining up with TRBD2. Germline V gene lookup returns CDR1 SQVTM and CDR2 ANQGSEA. With V trimmed by 0 bases and J by 4 bases, 2 bases remained unmatched. The CDR3 is made up of 14 amino acids. DNA of the CDR3: TGCAGCGTTGAAGATAGACTAGCGGGAGAGACCCAGTACTTC. It translates to CSVEDRLAGETQYF.

With regard to this clone: Other DNA sequences within the sample encode an identical CDR3. The rearrangement joins TRBV7-2 to TRBJ2-3; tentatively, D is TRBD1 (5 bases). This CDR3 has 12 amino acids. The germline gives CDR1 SGHTA, CDR2 FQGNSA. V was clipped by 5 bases and J by 4 bases, with 7 bases between them. CDR3 bases: TGTGCCAGCAGCCAGGGTGCAGATACGCAGTATTTT. Protein: CASSQGADTQYF. The variable domain in full, completed from reference TRBV7-2 and TRBJ2-3, reads GAGVSQSPSNKVTEKGKDVELRCDPISGHTALYWYRQSLGQGLEFLIYFQGNSAPDKSGLPSDRFSAERTGGSVSTLTIQRTQQEDSAVYLCASSQGADTQYFGPGTRLTVL.

J is TRBJ2-3 and V is TRBV5-1; D remains ambiguous. Trimming removed 1 base from V and 3 bases from J, with 15 bases in between. This CDR3 is built from 16 residues. Germline V gene lookup returns CDR1 SGHRS and CDR2 YFSETQ. The DNA for the CDR3 is TGCGCCAGCAGCTTGTGGATGGGCCTCGATACAGATACGCAGTATTTT. Encoded protein: CASSLWMGLDTDTQYF.

The chain recombines TRBV9 with TRBJ2-1; TRBD2 matches 7 bases. In germline, CDR1 is SGDLS, CDR2 YYNGEE. The CDR3 sequence is 19 residues long. Unmatched junction bases numbered 12, after V lost 0 bases and J lost 0 bases. CDR3 in amino acids: CASSVVTREPDFSYNEQFF. As DNA, the CDR3 is TGTGCCAGCAGCGTAGTAACGCGGGAGCCGGACTTCTCCTACAATGAGCAGTTCTTC.

CDR3 loop: CASSNRGRGTEAFF. CDR3 bases: TGTGCCAGCAGCAACAGGGGAAGAGGCACTGAAGCTTTCTTT. The rearrangement links TRBV6-6 to TRBJ1-1; 7 positions agree with TRBD1. V was clipped by 6 bases and J by 4 bases; unmatched bases: 8. Germline lookup yields CDR1 MNHNY and CDR2 SVGAGI (reference sequence). This CDR3 spans 14 amino acids.

As concerns this clone: Other DNA sequences within the sample encode an identical CDR3. The chain uses TRBV5-1 and TRBJ2-1; 7 positions match TRBD1. The CDR3 extends over 16 amino acids. After removal of 0 bases from V and 3 bases from J, the junction contained 6 bases not matched to a gene. Per germline, CDR1 SGHRS and CDR2 YFSETQ. The CDR3 spells CASSLGTGGSYNEQFF. The DNA of the CDR3 is TGCGCCAGCAGCTTGGGGACAGGCGGAAGCTACAATGAGCAGTTCTTC.

The chain employs TRBV5-1 and TRBJ1-5; maybe TRBD1 (5 bases). The CDR3 is 16 amino acids. The V end lost 6 bases, the J end lost 0 bases, and 16 bases lay between the germline ends. Germline CDR1 is SGHRS and CDR2 is YFSETQ. CDR3 loop: CASTSGDGDSNQPQHF. CDR3 sequence (DNA): TGCGCCAGCACCTCCGGGGACGGCGATAGCAATCAGCCCCAGCATTTT.